A single T cell receptor (beta chain) is shown here with its context. Antigen: not known. Here immunoSEQ multiplex PCR was the method, and the copy in TCRdb shows in-frame clones only, minus some. The repertoire includes about 26,000 clones, just over 85% of them detected once, and less than 3% sits in the top ten. The data derive from a study of T cell responses to AZD1222 COVID-19 vaccine. General study findings and limits: It should be noted that donors were predominantly white British and more often female, and clonal diversity was possibly underestimated.

The sequence was collected from an adult who received the AZD1222 COVID-19 vaccine. The sample in question was peripheral blood, obtained 28 days after the second AZD1222 dose.

The CDR3 loop reads CASNLGGTNEKLFF. The DNA of the CDR3 is TGTGCCAGCAACCTAGGGGGCACGAATGAAAAACTGTTTTTT. V usage is TRBV6-5 and J usage is TRBJ1-4, with 7 bases matching TRBD1. CDR3 length: 14 amino acids. From germline, CDR1 is MNHEY and CDR2 SVGAGI. V dropped 7 bases and J dropped 5; count of bases not matched to a gene: 7.